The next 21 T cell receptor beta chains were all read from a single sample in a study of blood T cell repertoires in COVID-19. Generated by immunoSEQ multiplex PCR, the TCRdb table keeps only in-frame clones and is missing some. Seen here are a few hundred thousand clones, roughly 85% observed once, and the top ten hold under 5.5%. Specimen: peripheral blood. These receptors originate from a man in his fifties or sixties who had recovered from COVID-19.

The CDR3 loop is CASSDNAGANQPQHF. CDR3 sequence (DNA): TGTGCCAGCAGTGACAACGCAGGGGCCAATCAGCCCCAGCATTTT. This chain links TRBV2 with TRBJ1-5; perhaps TRBD1 as D (6 bases). Trimming pared 3 bases from V and 3 bases from J, leaving 12 bases between. The CDR3 sequence is 15 residues long. Germline-derived CDR1 and CDR2 are SNHLY and FYNNEI.

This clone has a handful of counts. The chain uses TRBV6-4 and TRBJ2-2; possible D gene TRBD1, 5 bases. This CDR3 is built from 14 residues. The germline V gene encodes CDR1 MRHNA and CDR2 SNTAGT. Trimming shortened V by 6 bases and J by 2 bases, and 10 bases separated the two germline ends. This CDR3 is CASRLDSNTGELFF. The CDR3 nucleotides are TGTGCCAGCAGACTCGACAGTAACACCGGGGAGCTGTTTTTT.

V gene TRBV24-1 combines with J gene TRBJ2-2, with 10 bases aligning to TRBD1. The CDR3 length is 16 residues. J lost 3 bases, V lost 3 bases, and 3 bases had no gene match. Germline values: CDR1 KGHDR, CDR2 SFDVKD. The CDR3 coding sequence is TGTGCCACCAGTGATCCCGGGACAGGGGACACCGGGGAGCTGTTTTTT. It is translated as CATSDPGTGDTGELFF.

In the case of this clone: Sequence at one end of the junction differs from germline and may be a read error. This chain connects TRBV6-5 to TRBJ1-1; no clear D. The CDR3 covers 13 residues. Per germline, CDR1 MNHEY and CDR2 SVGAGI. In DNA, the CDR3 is TGTGCCAGCACCAAGAGGGCGAACGCTGAAGCTTTCTTT. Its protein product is CASTKRANAEAFF.

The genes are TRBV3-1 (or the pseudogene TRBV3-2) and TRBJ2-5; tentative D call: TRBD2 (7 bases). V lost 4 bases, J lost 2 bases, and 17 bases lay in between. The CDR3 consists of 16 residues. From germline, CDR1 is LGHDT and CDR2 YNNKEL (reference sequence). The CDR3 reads CASSPQGGGLQETQYF. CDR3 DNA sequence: TGTGCCAGCAGCCCCCAAGGGGGAGGGTTACAAGAGACCCAGTACTTC.

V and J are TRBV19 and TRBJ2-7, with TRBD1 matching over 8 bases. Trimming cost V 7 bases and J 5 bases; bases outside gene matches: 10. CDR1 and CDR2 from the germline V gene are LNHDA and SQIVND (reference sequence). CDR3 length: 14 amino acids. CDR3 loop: CASKSGQGLDEQYF. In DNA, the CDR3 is TGTGCCAGTAAGTCTGGACAGGGTCTGGACGAGCAGTACTTC.

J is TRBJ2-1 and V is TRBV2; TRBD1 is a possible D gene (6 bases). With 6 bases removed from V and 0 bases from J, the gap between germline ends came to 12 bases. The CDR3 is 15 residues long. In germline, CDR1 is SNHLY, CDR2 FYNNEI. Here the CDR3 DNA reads TGTGCCAGCAGGAACAGGGATAGCTCCTACAATGAGCAGTTCTTC. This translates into CASRNRDSSYNEQFF.

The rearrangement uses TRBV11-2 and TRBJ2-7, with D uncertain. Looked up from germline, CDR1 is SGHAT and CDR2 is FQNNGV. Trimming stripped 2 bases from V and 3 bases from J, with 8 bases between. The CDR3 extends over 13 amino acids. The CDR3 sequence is CASSLSLFYEQYF. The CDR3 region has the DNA TGTGCCAGCAGCTTATCCCTATTCTACGAGCAGTACTTC. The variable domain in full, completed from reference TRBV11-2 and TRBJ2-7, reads EAGVAQSPRYKIIEKRQSVAFWCNPISGHATLYWYQQILGQGPKLLIQFQNNGVVDDSQLPKDRFSAERLKGVDSTLKIQPAKLEDSAVYLCASSLSLFYEQYFGPGTRLTVT.

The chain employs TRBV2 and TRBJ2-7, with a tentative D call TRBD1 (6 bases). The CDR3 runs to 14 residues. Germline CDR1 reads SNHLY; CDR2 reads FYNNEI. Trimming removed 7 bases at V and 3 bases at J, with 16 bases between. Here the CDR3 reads CASNRDMSRYEQYF. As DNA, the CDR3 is TGTGCCAGCAACCGGGACATGTCACGCTACGAGCAGTACTTC.

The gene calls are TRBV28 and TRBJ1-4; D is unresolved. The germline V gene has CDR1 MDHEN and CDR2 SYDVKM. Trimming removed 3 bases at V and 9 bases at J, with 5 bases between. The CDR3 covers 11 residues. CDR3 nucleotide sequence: TGTGCCAGCAGTTTCAGGCAAAAACTGTTTTTT. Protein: CASSFRQKLFF.

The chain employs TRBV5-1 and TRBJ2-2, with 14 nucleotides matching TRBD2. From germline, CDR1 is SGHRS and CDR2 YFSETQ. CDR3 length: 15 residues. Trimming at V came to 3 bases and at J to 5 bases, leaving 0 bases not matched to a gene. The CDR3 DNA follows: TGCGCCAGCAGCTGGACTAGCGGGGGGACCGGGGAGCTGTTTTTT. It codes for CASSWTSGGTGELFF. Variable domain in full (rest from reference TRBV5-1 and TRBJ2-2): KAGVTQTPRYLIKTRGQQVTLSCSPISGHRSVSWYQQTPGQGLQFLFEYFSETQRNKGNFPGRFSGRQFSNSRSEMNVSTLELGDSALYLCASSWTSGGTGELFFGEGSRLTVL.

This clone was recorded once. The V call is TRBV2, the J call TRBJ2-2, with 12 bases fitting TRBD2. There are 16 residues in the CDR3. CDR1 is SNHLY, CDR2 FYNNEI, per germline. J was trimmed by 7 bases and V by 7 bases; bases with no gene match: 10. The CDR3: CASIKGLAGMGGELFF. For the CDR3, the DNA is TGTGCCAGCATCAAAGGACTAGCGGGAATGGGCGGGGAGCTGTTTTTT.

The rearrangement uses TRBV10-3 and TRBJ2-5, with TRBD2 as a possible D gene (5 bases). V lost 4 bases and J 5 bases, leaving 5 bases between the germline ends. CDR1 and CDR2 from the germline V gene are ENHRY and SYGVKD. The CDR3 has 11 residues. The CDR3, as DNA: TGTGCCATCAGTGCGGGGGAGACCCAGTACTTC. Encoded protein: CAISAGETQYF.

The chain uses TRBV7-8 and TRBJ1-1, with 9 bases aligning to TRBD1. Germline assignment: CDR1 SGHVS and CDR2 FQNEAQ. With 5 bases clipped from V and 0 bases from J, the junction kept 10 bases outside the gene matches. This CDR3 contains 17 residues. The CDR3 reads CASSQKDRGNMNTEAFF. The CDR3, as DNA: TGTGCCAGCAGCCAAAAAGACAGGGGGAACATGAACACTGAAGCTTTCTTT.

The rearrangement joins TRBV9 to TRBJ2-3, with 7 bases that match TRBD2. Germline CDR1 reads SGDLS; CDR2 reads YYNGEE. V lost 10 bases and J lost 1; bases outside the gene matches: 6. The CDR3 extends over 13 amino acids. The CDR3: CAPGEGGTDTQYF. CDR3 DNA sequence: TGTGCCCCGGGGGAGGGAGGCACAGATACGCAGTATTTT.

DNA for the CDR3: TGCGCCAGCAGCGGGCAGGGCAACTTCAATGAGCAGTTCTTC. It encodes CASSGQGNFNEQFF. V usage is TRBV4-1 and J usage is TRBJ2-1; perhaps TRBD1 as D (5 bases). The CDR3 consists of 14 residues. With 5 bases removed from V and 6 bases from J, the gap between germline ends came to 14 bases. Germline CDR1 reads MGHRA; CDR2 reads YSYEKL.

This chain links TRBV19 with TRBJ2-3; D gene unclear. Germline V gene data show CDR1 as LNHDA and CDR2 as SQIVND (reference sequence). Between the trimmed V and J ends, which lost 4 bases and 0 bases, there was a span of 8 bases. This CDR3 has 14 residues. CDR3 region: CASSNQESTDTQYF. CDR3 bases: TGTGCCAGTAGTAATCAGGAAAGCACAGATACGCAGTATTTT.

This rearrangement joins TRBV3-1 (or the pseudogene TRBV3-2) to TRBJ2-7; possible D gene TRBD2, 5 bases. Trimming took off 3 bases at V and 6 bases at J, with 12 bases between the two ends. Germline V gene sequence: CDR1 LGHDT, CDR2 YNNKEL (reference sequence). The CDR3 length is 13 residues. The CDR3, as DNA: TGTGCCAGCAGCCAGGCCCGACGGGGCGAGCAGTACTTC. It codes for CASSQARRGEQYF.

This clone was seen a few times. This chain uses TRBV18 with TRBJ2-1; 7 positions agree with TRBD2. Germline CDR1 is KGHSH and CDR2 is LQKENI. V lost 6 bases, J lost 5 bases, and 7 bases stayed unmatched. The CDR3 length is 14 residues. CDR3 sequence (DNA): TGTGCCAGCTCGGAGCTCGGGACTAACAATGAGCAGTTCTTC. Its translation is CASSELGTNNEQFF. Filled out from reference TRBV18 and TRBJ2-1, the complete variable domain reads NAGVMQNPRHLVRRRGQEARLRCSPMKGHSHVYWYRQLPEEGLKFMVYLQKENIIDESGMPKERFSAEFPKEGPSILRIQQVVRGDSAAYFCASSELGTNNEQFFGPGTRLTVL.

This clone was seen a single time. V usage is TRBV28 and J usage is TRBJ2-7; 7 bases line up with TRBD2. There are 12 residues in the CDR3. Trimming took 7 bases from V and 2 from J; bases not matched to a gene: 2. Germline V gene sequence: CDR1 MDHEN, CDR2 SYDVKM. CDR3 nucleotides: TGTGCCAGCACCCGGGGGGCCTACGAGCAGTACTTC. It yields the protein CASTRGAYEQYF.

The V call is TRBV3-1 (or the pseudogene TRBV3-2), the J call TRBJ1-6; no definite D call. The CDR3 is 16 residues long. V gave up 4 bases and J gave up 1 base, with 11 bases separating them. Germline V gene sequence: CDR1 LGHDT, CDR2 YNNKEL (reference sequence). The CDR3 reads CASSRGLESYNSPLHF. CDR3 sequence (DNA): TGTGCCAGCAGCCGAGGGTTGGAGTCCTATAATTCACCCCTCCACTTT.